The present entry profiles one T cell receptor (beta chain) with its context. This entry belongs to a study of breast tumors, draining lymph nodes, adjacent tissues. TCRdb independently ran MiXCR on the multiplex PCR reads; one entry per CDR3 protein. The table has just under 65,000 distinct CDR3 sequences, approximately 57% seen once. This sequence originates from a female donor with breast cancer. Some clones in this sample may be carry-over from other donors' samples. Sequenced material: breast tumor tissue.

CDR3 in DNA: TGTGCCTGGAGTCCGATGGGTGAGCAGTACTTC. Encoded protein: CAWSPMGEQYF. The chain recombines TRBV30 with TRBJ2-7, with unresolved D. V was shortened by 2 bases and J by 7 bases, with 9 bases between the two germline ends. Germline CDR1 GTSNPN, CDR2 SVGIG (reference sequence). The length of the CDR3 is 11 residues.